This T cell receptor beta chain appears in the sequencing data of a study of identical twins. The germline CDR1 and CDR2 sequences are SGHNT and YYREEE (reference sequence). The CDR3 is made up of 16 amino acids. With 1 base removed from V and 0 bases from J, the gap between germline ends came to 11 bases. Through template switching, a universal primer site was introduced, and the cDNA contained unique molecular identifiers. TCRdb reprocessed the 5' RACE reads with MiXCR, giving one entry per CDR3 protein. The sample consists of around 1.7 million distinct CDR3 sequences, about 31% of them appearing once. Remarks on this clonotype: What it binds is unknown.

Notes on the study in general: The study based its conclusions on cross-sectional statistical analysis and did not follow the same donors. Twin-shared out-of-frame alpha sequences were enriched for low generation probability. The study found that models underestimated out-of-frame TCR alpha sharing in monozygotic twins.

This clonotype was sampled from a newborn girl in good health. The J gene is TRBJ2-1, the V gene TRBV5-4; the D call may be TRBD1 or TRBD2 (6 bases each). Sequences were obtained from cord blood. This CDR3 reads CASSLPGAASYNEQFF. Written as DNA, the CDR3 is TGTGCCAGCAGCTTGCCGGGGGCCGCCTCCTACAATGAGCAGTTCTTC.